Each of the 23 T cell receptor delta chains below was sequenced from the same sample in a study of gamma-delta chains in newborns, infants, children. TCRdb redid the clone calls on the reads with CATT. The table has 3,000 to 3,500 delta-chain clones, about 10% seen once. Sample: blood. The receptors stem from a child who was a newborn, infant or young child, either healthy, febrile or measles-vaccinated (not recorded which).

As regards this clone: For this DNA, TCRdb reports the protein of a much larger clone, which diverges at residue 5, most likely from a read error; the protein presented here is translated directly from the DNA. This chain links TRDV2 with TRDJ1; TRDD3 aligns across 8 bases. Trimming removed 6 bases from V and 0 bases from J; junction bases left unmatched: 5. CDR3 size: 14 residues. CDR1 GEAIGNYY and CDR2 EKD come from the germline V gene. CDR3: CACQNGGYTDKLIF. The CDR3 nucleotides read TGTGCCTGTCAAAATGGGGGATACACCGATAAACTCATCTTT.

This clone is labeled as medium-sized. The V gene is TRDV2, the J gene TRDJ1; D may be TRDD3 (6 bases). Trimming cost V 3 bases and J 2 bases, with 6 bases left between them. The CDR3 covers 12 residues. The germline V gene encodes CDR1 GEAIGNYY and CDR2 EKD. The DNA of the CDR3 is TGTGCCTGTGACTGGGGGACCGATAAACTCATCTTT. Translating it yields CACDWGTDKLIF.

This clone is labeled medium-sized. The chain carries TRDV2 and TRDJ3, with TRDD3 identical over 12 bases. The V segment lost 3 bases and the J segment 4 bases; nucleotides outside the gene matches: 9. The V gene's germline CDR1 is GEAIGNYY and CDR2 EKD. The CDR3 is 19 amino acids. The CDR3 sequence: CACDPLLGDTTWDTRQMFF. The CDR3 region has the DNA TGTGCCTGTGACCCCTTACTGGGGGATACAACGTGGGACACCCGACAGATGTTTTTC.

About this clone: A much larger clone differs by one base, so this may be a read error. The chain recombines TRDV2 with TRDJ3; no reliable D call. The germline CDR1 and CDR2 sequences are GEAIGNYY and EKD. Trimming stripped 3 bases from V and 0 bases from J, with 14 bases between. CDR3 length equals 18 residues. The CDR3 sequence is CACDAGRTSSWDTRQMFF. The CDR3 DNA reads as TGTGCCTGTGACGCCGGCCGGACAAGCTCCTGGGACACCCGACAGATGTTTTTC.

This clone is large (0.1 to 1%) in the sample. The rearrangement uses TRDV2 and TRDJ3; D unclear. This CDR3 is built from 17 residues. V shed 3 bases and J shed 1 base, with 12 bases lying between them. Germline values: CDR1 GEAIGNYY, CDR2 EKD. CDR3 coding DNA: TGTGCCTGTGACCCCCTGACTCGGTCCTGGGACACCCGACAGATGTTTTTC. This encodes CACDPLTRSWDTRQMFF.

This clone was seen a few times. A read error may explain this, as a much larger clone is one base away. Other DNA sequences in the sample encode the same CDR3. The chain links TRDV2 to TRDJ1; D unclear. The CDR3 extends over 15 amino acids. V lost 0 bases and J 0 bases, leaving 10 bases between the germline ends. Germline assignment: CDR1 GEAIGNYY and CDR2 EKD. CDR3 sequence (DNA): TGTGCCTGTGACACCGTGGGAGGCCACACCGATAAACTCATCTTT. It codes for CACDTVGGHTDKLIF.

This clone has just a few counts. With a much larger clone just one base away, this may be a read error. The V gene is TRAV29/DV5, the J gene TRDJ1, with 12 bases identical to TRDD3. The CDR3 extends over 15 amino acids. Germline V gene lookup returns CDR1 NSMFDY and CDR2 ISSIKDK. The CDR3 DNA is TGTGCAGCAAGCCTTACTGGGGGATACACCGATATACTCATCTTT. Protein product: CAASLTGGYTDILIF.

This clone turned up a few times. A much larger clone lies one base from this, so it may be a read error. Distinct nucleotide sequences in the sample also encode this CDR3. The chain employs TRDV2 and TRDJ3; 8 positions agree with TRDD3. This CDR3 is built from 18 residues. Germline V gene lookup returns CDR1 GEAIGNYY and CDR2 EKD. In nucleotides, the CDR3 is TGTGCCTGTGACACCGGAGGGATACGCTCCTGGGACACCCGTCAGATGTTTTTC. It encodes CACDTGGIRSWDTRQMFF.

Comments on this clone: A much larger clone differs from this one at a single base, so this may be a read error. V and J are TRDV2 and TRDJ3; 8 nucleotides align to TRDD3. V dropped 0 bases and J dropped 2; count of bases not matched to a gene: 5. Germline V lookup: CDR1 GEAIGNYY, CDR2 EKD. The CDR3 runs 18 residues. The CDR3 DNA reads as TGTGCCTGTGACACCGGCTGGGGGAGCCCCTGGGACACCCGACAGATGTTTTTC. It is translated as CACDTGWGSPWDTRQMFF.

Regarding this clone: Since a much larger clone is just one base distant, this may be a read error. The CDR3 nucleotides are TGTGCCTGTAACACCCTGGGGATAAGCTCCTGGGACACCCGACAGATGTTTTTC. Amino acid sequence: CACNTLGISSWDTRQMFF. The chain is built from TRDV2 and TRDJ3, with 7 bases fitting TRDD3. This CDR3 spans 18 amino acids. From germline, CDR1 is GEAIGNYY and CDR2 EKD.

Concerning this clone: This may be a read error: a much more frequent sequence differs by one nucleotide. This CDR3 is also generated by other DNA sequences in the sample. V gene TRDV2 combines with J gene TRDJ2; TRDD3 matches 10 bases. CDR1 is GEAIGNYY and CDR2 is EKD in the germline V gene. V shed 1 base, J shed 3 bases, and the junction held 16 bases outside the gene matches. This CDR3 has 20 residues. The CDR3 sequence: CACDTLRGLGDTSLTAQLFF. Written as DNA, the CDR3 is TGTGCCTGTGACACGTTGCGGGGTTTGGGGGATACCAGTCTGACAGCACAACTCTTCTTT.

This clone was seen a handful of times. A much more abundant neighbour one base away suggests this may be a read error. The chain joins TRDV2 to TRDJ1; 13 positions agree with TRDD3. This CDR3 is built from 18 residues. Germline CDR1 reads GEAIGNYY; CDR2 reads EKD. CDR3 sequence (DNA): TGTGCCTGTGACAAACTGGGGGATACGCGGTTGTACACCGATAAACTCACCTTT. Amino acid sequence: CACDKLGDTRLYTDKLTF.

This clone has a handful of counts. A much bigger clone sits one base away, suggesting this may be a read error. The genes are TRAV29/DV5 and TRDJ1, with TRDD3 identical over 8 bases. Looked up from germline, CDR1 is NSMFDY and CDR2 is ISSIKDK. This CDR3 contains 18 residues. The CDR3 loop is CAATRGYWGYLYTDKLTF. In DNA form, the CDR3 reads TGTGCAGCAACTCGAGGATACTGGGGATACTTGTACACCGATAAACTCACCTTT.

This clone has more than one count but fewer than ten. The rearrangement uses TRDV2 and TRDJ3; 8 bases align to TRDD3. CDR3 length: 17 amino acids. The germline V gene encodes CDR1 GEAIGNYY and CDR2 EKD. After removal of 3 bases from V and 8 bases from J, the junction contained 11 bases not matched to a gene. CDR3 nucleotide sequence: TGTGCCTGTGACGCGGTACTGGGGGTTAACTACACCCGACAGATGTTTTTC. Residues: CACDAVLGVNYTRQMFF.

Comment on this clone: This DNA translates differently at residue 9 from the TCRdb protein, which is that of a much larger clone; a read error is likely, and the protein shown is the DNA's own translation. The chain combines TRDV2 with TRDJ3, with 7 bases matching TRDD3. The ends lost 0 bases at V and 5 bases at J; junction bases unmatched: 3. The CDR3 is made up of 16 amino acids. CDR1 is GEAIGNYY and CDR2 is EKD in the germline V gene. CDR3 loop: CACDTWGTRDTRQMFF. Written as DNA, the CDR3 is TGTGCCTGTGACACCTGGGGGACCCGGGACACCCGACAGATGTTTTTC.

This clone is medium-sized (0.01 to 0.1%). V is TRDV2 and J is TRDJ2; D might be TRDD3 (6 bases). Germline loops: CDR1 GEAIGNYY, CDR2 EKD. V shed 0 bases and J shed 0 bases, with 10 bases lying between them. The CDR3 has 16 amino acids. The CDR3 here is CACDTAGAALTAQLFF. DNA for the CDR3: TGTGCCTGTGACACCGCTGGGGCAGCTTTGACAGCACAACTCTTCTTT.

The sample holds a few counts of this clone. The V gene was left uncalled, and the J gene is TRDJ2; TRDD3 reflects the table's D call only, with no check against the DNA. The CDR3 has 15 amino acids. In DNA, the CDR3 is TGTGCCTGTGCCATACTGGGGGATCAGACCTCACACCTCTTCTTT. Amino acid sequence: CACAILGDQTSHLFF.

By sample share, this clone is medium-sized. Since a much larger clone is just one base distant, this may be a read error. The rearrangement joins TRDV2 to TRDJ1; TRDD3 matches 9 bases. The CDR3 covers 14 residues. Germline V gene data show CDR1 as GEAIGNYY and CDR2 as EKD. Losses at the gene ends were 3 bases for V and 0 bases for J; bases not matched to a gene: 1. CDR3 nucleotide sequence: TGTGCCTGTGACCCTGGGGGATACACCGATAAACTCATCTTT. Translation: CACDPGGYTDKLIF.

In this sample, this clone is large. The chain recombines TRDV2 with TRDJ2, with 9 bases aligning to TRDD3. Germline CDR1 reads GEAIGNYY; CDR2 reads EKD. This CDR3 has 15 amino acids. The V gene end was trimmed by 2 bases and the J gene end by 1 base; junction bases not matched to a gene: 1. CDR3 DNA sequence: TGTGCCTGTGACAGACTGGGGGATTTGACAGCACAACTCTTCTTT. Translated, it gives CACDRLGDLTAQLFF.

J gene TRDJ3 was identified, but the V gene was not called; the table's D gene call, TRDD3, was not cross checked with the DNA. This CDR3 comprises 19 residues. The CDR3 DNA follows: TGTGCCTGTGCCACAGTACTGGGGGAGAACTCCGTGGCCACCCGACAGATGTTTTTC. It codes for CACATVLGENSVATRQMFF.

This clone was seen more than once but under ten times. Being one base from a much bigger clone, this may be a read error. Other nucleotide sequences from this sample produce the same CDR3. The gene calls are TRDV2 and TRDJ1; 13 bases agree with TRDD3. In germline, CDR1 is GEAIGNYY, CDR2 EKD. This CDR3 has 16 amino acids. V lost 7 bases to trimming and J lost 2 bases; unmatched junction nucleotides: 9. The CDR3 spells CACDVLGDTTTDKLIF. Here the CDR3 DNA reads TGTGCCTGCGACGTACTGGGGGATACGACGACCGATAAACTCATCTTT.

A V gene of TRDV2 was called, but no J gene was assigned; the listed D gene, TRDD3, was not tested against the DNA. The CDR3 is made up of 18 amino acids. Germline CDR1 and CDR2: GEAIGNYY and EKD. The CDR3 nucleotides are TGTGCCTGTGACTCCGGAAGGGAGGATACCTGGGACACCCAACACATGTTTTTC. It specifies CACDSGREDTWDTQHMFF.

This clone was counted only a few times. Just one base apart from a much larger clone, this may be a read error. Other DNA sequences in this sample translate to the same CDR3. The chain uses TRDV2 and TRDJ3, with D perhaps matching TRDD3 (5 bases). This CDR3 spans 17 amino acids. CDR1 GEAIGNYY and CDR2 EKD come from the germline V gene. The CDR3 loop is CACDRLSGSWDTRQMFF. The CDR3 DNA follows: TGTGCCTGTGACAGGCTTTCGGGCTCCTGGGACACCCGACAAATGTTTTTC.